This TCR beta chain comes out of a study of CD8+ T cells in alopecia areata. Background on the study: Among treated patients, oral tofacitinib was administered at 5 to 10 mg twice daily. A 6-month period off drug followed tofacitinib, which lasted 6 to 18 months. Broader study findings: Scalp clonality, together with expanded CD8+ clones among the top 100, fell significantly with tofacitinib. Numerous expanded lesional clones remained in scalp and blood during tofacitinib.

Reverse transcription of extracted RNA yielded cDNA, which provided the sequencing template. Only in-frame clones appear in the TCRdb table, and some are missing; sequencing was by immunoSEQ multiplex PCR. The table lists 95,000 to 100,000 clones, approximately 66% of them singletons. Treatment reported: oral pan-JAK inhibitor, 5-10 mg twice daily. The germline V gene has CDR1 SQVTM and CDR2 ANQGSEA. This CDR3 spans 14 amino acids. Trimming removed 4 bases from V and 4 bases from J; junction bases left unmatched: 8. To note about this clone: Its target is unknown.

The chain uses TRBV29-1 and TRBJ2-7, with TRBD1 matching 9 bases. This sequence originates from a human donor with alopecia areata. The sequencing used CD8+ T cells sorted from blood, collected at week 4, from a patient treated with tofacitinib. This CDR3 reads CSVGAGTGSYEQYF. The CDR3 DNA is TGCAGCGTTGGGGCCGGGACAGGGTCGTACGAGCAGTACTTC.